Listed here are 13 T cell receptor beta chains from one sample, sequenced in a study of cytotoxic CD8 clonotypes in ibrutinib-treated CLL. Only in-frame clones appear in the TCRdb table, and some are missing; sequencing was by immunoSEQ multiplex PCR. The sample yields 130,000 to 150,000 clones, about 79% seen once. The sequencing used PBMCs, collected after 12 months of ibrutinib treatment. The receptors shown here come from a human donor with chronic lymphocytic leukemia.

CDR3 DNA sequence: TGTGCCAGCAGCTTTCGACAGGGTGCCAAAAACATTCAGTACTTC. This codes for CASSFRQGAKNIQYF. The rearrangement joins TRBV7-8 to TRBJ2-4, with TRBD1 identical over 7 bases. V trimming: 3 bases; J trimming: 1 base; junction bases outside the gene matches: 3. CDR3 size: 15 residues. Germline CDR1 reads SGHVS; CDR2 reads FQNEAQ.

The chain links TRBV19 to TRBJ1-5; possible D gene TRBD1, 6 bases. Germline V CDR1 and CDR2: LNHDA, SQIVND (reference sequence). Between the trimmed V and J ends, which lost 3 bases and 7 bases, there was a span of 16 bases. The CDR3 has 15 residues. The chain's CDR3 is CASSIQGPDGQPQHF. In nucleotides, the CDR3 is TGTGCCAGTAGTATTCAGGGGCCGGACGGACAGCCCCAGCATTTT.

This rearrangement joins TRBV29-1 to TRBJ2-3; 9 nucleotides agree with TRBD2. Germline V gene sequence: CDR1 SQVTM, CDR2 ANQGSEA. This CDR3 comprises 16 residues. With 3 bases clipped from V and 0 bases from J, the junction kept 7 bases outside the gene matches. The CDR3: CSVEDIAGVSTDTQYF. CDR3 DNA sequence: TGCAGCGTTGAGGATATAGCGGGAGTAAGCACAGATACGCAGTATTTT.

The chain couples TRBV27 to TRBJ2-7; D is perhaps TRBD1 (6 bases). V was trimmed by 2 bases and J by 1 base, leaving 15 bases between them. Per germline, CDR1 MNHEY and CDR2 SMNVEV (reference sequence). The length of the CDR3 is 16 residues. Here the CDR3 reads CASSLKRGGRSYEQYF. The CDR3 nucleotides read TGTGCCAGCAGTTTAAAGCGAGGGGGTAGGTCCTACGAGCAGTACTTC.

The gene calls are TRBV30 and TRBJ2-1, with 16 nucleotides matching TRBD2. Trimming at V came to 4 bases and at J to 8 bases, leaving 5 bases not matched to a gene. CDR1 GTSNPN and CDR2 SVGIG come from the germline V gene (reference sequence). The CDR3 loop spans 15 amino acids. CDR3 DNA: TGTGCCTGGAATATGGGACTAGCGGGAGGGCATGAGCAGTTCTTC. Protein: CAWNMGLAGGHEQFF.

The V gene is TRBV27, the J gene TRBJ2-1; weak D call: TRBD2 (6 bases). The CDR3 consists of 14 residues. Trimming pared 7 bases from V and 7 bases from J, leaving 17 bases between. Germline assignment: CDR1 MNHEY and CDR2 SMNVEV (reference sequence). The CDR3 reads CASTRGDPGNEQFF. DNA of the CDR3: TGTGCCAGCACGCGCGGGGACCCGGGGAATGAGCAGTTCTTC.

The gene calls are TRBV4-1 and TRBJ2-1; 10 nucleotides line up with TRBD2. V was pared by 1 base and J by 3 bases, with 6 bases of the junction left unmatched. This CDR3 spans 17 amino acids. Per the germline V gene, CDR1 is MGHRA and CDR2 is YSYEKL. CDR3: CASSQVLAGIFYNEQFF. For the CDR3, the DNA is TGCGCCAGCAGCCAAGTACTAGCGGGAATATTCTACAATGAGCAGTTCTTC.

The chain couples TRBV10-1 to TRBJ2-5; D is ambiguous. Trimming took 0 bases from V and 1 from J, leaving 9 bases between them. The germline gives CDR1 WNHNN, CDR2 SYGVQD (reference sequence). The CDR3 contains 15 residues. The CDR3 sequence: CASSESGIIQETQYF. The CDR3 bases are TGCGCCAGCAGTGAGTCTGGTATCATCCAAGAGACCCAGTACTTC.

This clone was seen more than once but under ten times. The chain couples TRBV10-3 to TRBJ2-5, with 9 positions matching TRBD1. The V gene's germline CDR1 is ENHRY and CDR2 SYGVKD. This CDR3 has 13 amino acids. V lost 9 bases and J lost 4; bases outside the gene matches: 6. The chain's CDR3 is CAISTGGGETQYF. CDR3 nucleotides: TGTGCCATATCGACAGGGGGAGGAGAGACCCAGTACTTC.

The rearrangement joins TRBV7-9 to TRBJ1-5; TRBD1 matches at 9 bases. This CDR3 has 14 residues. J gave up 5 bases and V 5 bases, and 4 bases lay outside the gene matches. Germline assignment: CDR1 SEHNR and CDR2 FQNEAQ (reference sequence). The chain's CDR3 is CASSGTGRDQPQHF. Here the CDR3 DNA reads TGTGCCAGCAGCGGGACAGGGCGGGATCAGCCCCAGCATTTT.

The chain recombines TRBV10-3 with TRBJ2-7; TRBD1 agrees at 10 bases. With 11 bases clipped from V and 2 bases from J, the junction kept 9 bases outside the gene matches. Germline V gene data show CDR1 as ENHRY and CDR2 as SYGVKD. The CDR3 extends over 14 amino acids. This CDR3 is CASGGTGVAYEQYF. Written as DNA, the CDR3 is TGTGCCTCCGGGGGGACAGGGGTCGCCTACGAGCAGTACTTC.

The V call is TRBV18, the J call TRBJ1-1, with D maybe TRBD1 (5 bases). Germline lookup yields CDR1 KGHSH and CDR2 LQKENI. V was trimmed by 5 bases and J by 0 bases, leaving 7 bases between them. This CDR3 comprises 13 residues. The CDR3 loop is CASSGHLNTEAFF. The CDR3, as DNA: TGTGCCAGCTCAGGACATTTGAACACTGAAGCTTTCTTT.

The chain recombines TRBV28 with TRBJ2-2, with 10 bases aligning to TRBD2. The CDR3 runs to 16 residues. Germline V gives CDR1 MDHEN, CDR2 SYDVKM. V trimming: 5 bases; J trimming: 6 bases; junction bases outside the gene matches: 9. The chain's CDR3 is CASSAGTSELSGELFF. The CDR3 nucleotides are TGTGCCAGCAGTGCCGGGACTAGCGAGTTGTCCGGGGAGCTGTTTTTT. The whole variable domain, remainder taken from reference TRBV28 and TRBJ2-2, is DVKVTQSSRYLVKRTGEKVFLECVQDMDHENMFWYRQDPGLGLRLIYFSYDVKMKEKGDIPEGYSVSREKKERFSLILESASTNQTSMYLCASSAGTSELSGELFFGEGSRLTVL.